Listed here are 26 T cell receptor beta chains from one sample, sequenced in a study of long-term antiretroviral therapy in people with HIV (dated by TCRdb to between 2021 and 2023). The immunoSEQ hsTCRB v3.0 assay was used at survey level resolution for TRB variable region sequencing. TCRdb limited this immuneACCESS table to in-frame rearrangements with V and J called. A share of clones is missing; checked studies link under half to unresolved V genes, and the rest is unexplained. This sample comprises about 24,000 clones, around 80% of them detected only once. More than 2% of the sample belongs to the ten largest clones. Sample: unsorted PBMCs, taken 3 years after starting antiretroviral therapy. The receptors originated from a man in his fifties with HIV.

The V call is TRBV5-6, the J call TRBJ2-7; the D gene is possibly TRBD1 (5 bases). The CDR3 is made up of 15 amino acids. With 3 bases removed from V and 3 bases from J, the gap between germline ends came to 16 bases. The germline V gene has CDR1 SGHDT and CDR2 YYEEEE. The DNA for the CDR3 is TGTGCCAGCAGCTCGCCGACAGACCCCTTCTACGAGCAGTACTTC. Amino acid sequence: CASSSPTDPFYEQYF. Full variable domain (outside the CDR3, taken from reference TRBV5-6 and TRBJ2-7): DAGVTQSPTHLIKTRGQQVTLRCSPKSGHDTVSWYQQALGQGPQFIFQYYEEEERQRGNFPDRFSGHQFPNYSSELNVNALLLGDSALYLCASSSPTDPFYEQYFGPGTRLTVT.

The chain recombines TRBV30 with TRBJ2-3; 11 nucleotides line up with TRBD2. Germline lookup yields CDR1 GTSNPN and CDR2 SVGIG (reference sequence). The CDR3 spans 16 residues. V dropped 0 bases and J dropped 7; count of bases not matched to a gene: 9. The chain's CDR3 is CAWSVPLAGGLNTQYF. The CDR3 bases are TGTGCCTGGAGTGTACCCTTAGCGGGAGGGCTGAATACGCAGTATTTT.

This rearrangement joins TRBV7-8 to TRBJ1-2; D unresolved. The CDR3 totals 14 residues. V gave up 1 base and J gave up 4 bases, with 10 bases separating them. CDR1 is SGHVS and CDR2 is FQNEAQ in the germline V gene. The CDR3 sequence: CASSLDPLFYGYTF. DNA for the CDR3: TGTGCCAGCAGCTTAGATCCGCTGTTCTATGGCTACACCTTC.

The chain's CDR3 is CASSLAGAPDEQFF. CDR3 in DNA: TGCGCCAGCAGCCTAGCGGGGGCCCCGGATGAGCAGTTCTTC. V gene TRBV5-1 combines with J gene TRBJ2-1; 10 bases are shared with TRBD2. The CDR3 totals 14 residues. J gave up 8 bases and V 4 bases, and 6 bases lay outside the gene matches. Germline CDR1 SGHRS, CDR2 YFSETQ.

This clone was picked up one time. The gene calls are TRBV6-5 and TRBJ2-1, with D maybe TRBD2 (6 bases). The CDR3 length is 15 residues. Trimming shortened V by 0 bases and J by 3 bases, and 9 bases separated the two germline ends. CDR1 and CDR2 from the germline V gene are MNHEY and SVGAGI. The CDR3 is CASSYSGGGYNEQFF. The CDR3 DNA reads TGTGCCAGCAGTTACTCTGGGGGAGGCTACAATGAGCAGTTCTTC.

This sequence joins TRBV10-2 and TRBJ2-7, with a possible D match to TRBD1 (5 bases). With 4 bases removed from V and 3 bases from J, the gap between germline ends came to 7 bases. The CDR3 contains 12 residues. The V gene's germline CDR1 is WSHSY and CDR2 SAAADI. CDR3 loop: CASSGQGYEQYF. The CDR3, as DNA: TGCGCCAGCAGTGGGCAGGGCTACGAGCAGTACTTC.

This clone was recorded a few times. The genes are TRBV28 and TRBJ2-7; possibly TRBD1 for D (5 bases). The V gene lost 5 bases and the J gene lost 6 bases, with 20 bases spanning the gap. CDR1 is MDHEN, CDR2 SYDVKM, per germline. The CDR3 loop spans 15 amino acids. CDR3 DNA: TGTGCCAGCAGTGAGGCCCGCAGGGATAGCAGCGAGCAGTACTTC. This codes for CASSEARRDSSEQYF.

J is TRBJ1-2 and V is TRBV28, with no clear D. Germline CDR1 and CDR2: MDHEN and SYDVKM. The CDR3 has 13 residues. Trimming took off 3 bases at V and 6 bases at J, with 11 bases between the two ends. CDR3 amino acids: CASSLWANHGYTF. The CDR3 DNA sequence: TGTGCCAGCAGTTTGTGGGCCAACCATGGCTACACCTTC.

The V gene is TRBV5-1, the J gene TRBJ1-4; D may be TRBD1 (5 bases). The V gene's germline CDR1 is SGHRS and CDR2 YFSETQ. Between the trimmed V and J ends, which lost 4 bases and 7 bases, there was a span of 26 bases. The length of the CDR3 is 18 residues. CDR3 protein: CASSIDPLGGGRIEKLFF. In nucleotides, the CDR3 is TGCGCCAGCAGCATAGACCCCCTTGGGGGTGGGAGAATTGAAAAACTGTTTTTT.

This clone is judged medium-sized. This chain joins TRBV27 and TRBJ2-7, with TRBD1 identical over 8 bases. The germline gives CDR1 MNHEY, CDR2 SMNVEV (reference sequence). V lost 5 bases to trimming and J lost 3 bases; unmatched junction nucleotides: 12. This CDR3 is built from 16 residues. CDR3 loop: CASSPAPGTGNYEQYF. As DNA, the CDR3 is TGTGCCAGCAGTCCAGCCCCCGGGACAGGTAACTACGAGCAGTACTTC.

In its sample, this clone was seen a few times. The genes are TRBV27 and TRBJ1-6; D is possibly TRBD1 (5 bases). V was trimmed by 6 bases and J by 6 bases, leaving 12 bases between them. The V gene's germline CDR1 is MNHEY and CDR2 SMNVEV (reference sequence). The CDR3 consists of 14 residues. As DNA, the CDR3 is TGTGCCAGCAGCCGAGGAGGGGTTAATTCACCCCTCCACTTT. Translation gives CASSRGGVNSPLHF.

This rearrangement joins TRBV4-1 to TRBJ2-7; 9 positions match TRBD1. Germline lookup yields CDR1 MGHRA and CDR2 YSYEKL. The CDR3 extends over 15 amino acids. The J segment lost 0 bases and the V segment lost 4 bases, leaving 4 bases of the junction unmatched. The CDR3 protein is CASSPGQGPSYEQYF. Written as DNA, the CDR3 is TGCGCCAGCAGCCCGGGACAGGGACCCTCCTACGAGCAGTACTTC.

The chain uses TRBV6-4 and TRBJ2-1; TRBD2 matches at 13 bases. Germline-derived CDR1 and CDR2 are MRHNA and SNTAGT. The V gene end was trimmed by 4 bases and the J gene end by 5 bases; junction bases not matched to a gene: 2. The CDR3 spans 15 residues. CDR3 residues: CASSAGTSGNNEQFF. The CDR3 bases are TGTGCCAGCAGTGCCGGGACTAGCGGGAACAATGAGCAGTTCTTC.

The V gene is TRBV6-5, the J gene TRBJ2-7, with D unresolved. The CDR3 length is 13 residues. Germline lookup yields CDR1 MNHEY and CDR2 SVGAGI. Trimming shortened V by 6 bases and J by 3 bases, and 12 bases separated the two germline ends. The CDR3 sequence: CASSLGRIYEQYF. The CDR3 DNA reads as TGTGCCAGCAGCTTGGGCAGAATCTACGAGCAGTACTTC.

This clone was picked up a small number of times. The chain couples TRBV14 to TRBJ2-7, with D possibly matching TRBD1 (6 bases). CDR1 SGHDN and CDR2 FVKESK come from the germline V gene. The CDR3 runs 13 residues. V was pared by 6 bases and J by 4 bases, with 13 bases between. The CDR3 loop is CASRGAGPYEQYF. DNA for the CDR3: TGTGCCAGCAGGGGGGCAGGTCCATACGAGCAGTACTTC.

The chain recombines TRBV19 with TRBJ2-7; 12 positions match TRBD2. From germline, CDR1 is LNHDA and CDR2 SQIVND (reference sequence). J was trimmed by 3 bases and V by 8 bases; bases with no gene match: 8. The CDR3 is made up of 15 amino acids. CDR3: CASASRTSGNYEQYF. CDR3 DNA sequence: TGTGCCAGTGCCTCCCGGACTAGCGGGAACTACGAGCAGTACTTC.

V usage is TRBV18 and J usage is TRBJ1-1; D gene ambiguous. The germline V and J ends were trimmed by 0 bases and 3 bases, with 8 bases remaining between them. The germline gives CDR1 KGHSH, CDR2 LQKENI. This CDR3 region has 14 residues. DNA for the CDR3: TGTGCCAGCTCACCACCTTCGAGTTACACTGAAGCTTTCTTT. Its protein is CASSPPSSYTEAFF.

The rearrangement links TRBV19 to TRBJ2-2; possibly TRBD2 for D (6 bases). The CDR3 contains 15 residues. V lost 7 bases, J lost 5 bases, and 17 bases lay in between. Germline V gives CDR1 LNHDA, CDR2 SQIVND (reference sequence). The CDR3 region is CASTPRRVITGELFF. In nucleotides, the CDR3 is TGTGCCAGTACCCCCCGGAGGGTGATTACCGGGGAGCTGTTTTTT.

The rearrangement uses TRBV5-6 and TRBJ2-2, with D possibly being TRBD1 (6 bases). V was shortened by 5 bases and J by 0 bases, with 11 bases between the two germline ends. The length of the CDR3 is 15 residues. Germline assignment: CDR1 SGHDT and CDR2 YYEEEE. For the CDR3, the DNA is TGTGCCAGCAGTTCAGGGGCTACGAACACCGGGGAGCTGTTTTTT. This sequence encodes CASSSGATNTGELFF.

The chain links TRBV6-5 to TRBJ1-1; D is perhaps TRBD1 (5 bases). Trimming removed 1 base from V and 1 base from J, with 7 bases in between. CDR1 MNHEY and CDR2 SVGAGI come from the germline V gene. This CDR3 is 14 amino acids long. CDR3 sequence: CASSYWGENTEAFF. CDR3 nucleotides: TGTGCCAGCAGTTACTGGGGCGAGAACACTGAAGCTTTCTTT.

This clone was seen a handful of times. The V call is TRBV18, the J call TRBJ1-3; D gene uncertain. Trimming removed 3 bases from V and 0 bases from J, with 15 bases in between. The CDR3 is made up of 17 amino acids. Germline CDR1 and CDR2: KGHSH and LQKENI. The CDR3 spells CASSPTSVGGSGNTIYF. The CDR3 bases are TGTGCCAGCTCACCGACCTCCGTGGGTGGCTCTGGAAACACCATATATTTT.

This CDR3 reads CASSSGLAGTYEQYF. The CDR3 coding sequence is TGTGCCAGCTCAAGCGGACTAGCGGGCACCTACGAGCAGTACTTC. The J gene is TRBJ2-7, the V gene TRBV18, with TRBD2 matching over 11 bases. This CDR3 spans 15 amino acids. CDR1 is KGHSH and CDR2 is LQKENI in the germline V gene. The junction had 5 bases not matched to a gene; V was cut back by 5 bases and J by 2 bases.

This clone was seen a few times. The gene calls are TRBV10-3 and TRBJ2-7; TRBD1 agrees at 7 bases. Germline V lookup: CDR1 ENHRY, CDR2 SYGVKD. The V segment lost 9 bases and the J segment 3 bases; nucleotides outside the gene matches: 2. The CDR3 loop spans 11 amino acids. CDR3 sequence: CAIGQDYEQYF. The CDR3, as DNA: TGTGCCATTGGACAGGACTACGAGCAGTACTTC.

The V call is TRBV6-6, the J call TRBJ1-1, with D unclear. Deletions cut 9 bases from V and 4 bases from J, with 18 bases between. This CDR3 is 14 amino acids long. Germline V gene lookup returns CDR1 MNHNY and CDR2 SVGAGI (reference sequence). CDR3 DNA: TGTGCCAGTACCCTATGGGTTTCGGGCACTGAAGCTTTCTTT. This codes for CASTLWVSGTEAFF.

The CDR3 DNA reads as TGTGCCAGCAGCTTAGTGGCAGGGGGGTACGAGCAGTACTTC. Translation: CASSLVAGGYEQYF. The V gene is TRBV7-2, the J gene TRBJ2-7, with a tentative D call TRBD1 (7 bases). Germline-derived CDR1 and CDR2 are SGHTA and FQGNSA. V was shortened by 1 base and J by 4 bases, with 11 bases between the two germline ends. The CDR3 is 14 amino acids.

This clone was seen just once. The rearrangement links TRBV6-6 to TRBJ2-5, with 8 bases that match TRBD1. Germline-derived CDR1 and CDR2 are MNHNY and SVGAGI (reference sequence). This CDR3 spans 14 amino acids. V gave up 4 bases and J gave up 4 bases; unmatched junction bases: 5. The CDR3 coding sequence is TGTGCCAGCAGTTCCCGGACAGGGTTAGAGACCCAGTACTTC. It yields the protein CASSSRTGLETQYF.